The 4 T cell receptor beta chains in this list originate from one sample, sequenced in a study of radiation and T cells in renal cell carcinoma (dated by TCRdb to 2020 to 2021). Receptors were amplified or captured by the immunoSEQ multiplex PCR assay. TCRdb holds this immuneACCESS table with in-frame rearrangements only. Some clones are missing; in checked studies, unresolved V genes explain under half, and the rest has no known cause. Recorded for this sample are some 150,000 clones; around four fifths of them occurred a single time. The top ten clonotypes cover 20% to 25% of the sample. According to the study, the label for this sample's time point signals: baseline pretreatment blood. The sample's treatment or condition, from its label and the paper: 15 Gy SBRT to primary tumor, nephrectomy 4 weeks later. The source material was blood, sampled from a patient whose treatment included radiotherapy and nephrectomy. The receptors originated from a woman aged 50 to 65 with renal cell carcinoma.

In DNA, the CDR3 is TGTGCCAGCAGTTACTCCGGACAGGGGGACACCGGGGAGCTGTTTTTT. This encodes CASSYSGQGDTGELFF. The chain uses TRBV6-5 and TRBJ2-2; TRBD1 agrees at 10 bases. V lost 0 bases and J lost 3; bases outside the gene matches: 1. This CDR3 has 16 residues. Germline V gene sequence: CDR1 MNHEY, CDR2 SVGAGI.

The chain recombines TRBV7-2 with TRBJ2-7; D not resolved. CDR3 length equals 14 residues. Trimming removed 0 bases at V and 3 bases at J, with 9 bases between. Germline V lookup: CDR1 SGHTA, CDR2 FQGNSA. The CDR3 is CASSLALGHYEQYF. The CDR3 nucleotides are TGTGCCAGCAGCTTAGCTTTGGGCCACTACGAGCAGTACTTC.

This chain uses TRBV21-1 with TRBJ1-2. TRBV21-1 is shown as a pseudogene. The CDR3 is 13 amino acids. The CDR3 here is CATQRRRRVSYTF. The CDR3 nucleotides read TGTGCCACCCAGCGTCGGAGGAGGGTCAGCTACACCTTC.

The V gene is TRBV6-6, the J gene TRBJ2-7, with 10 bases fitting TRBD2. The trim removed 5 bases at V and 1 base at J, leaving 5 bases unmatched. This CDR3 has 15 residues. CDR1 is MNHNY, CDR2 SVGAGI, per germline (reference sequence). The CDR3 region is CASSRTSGPSYEQYF. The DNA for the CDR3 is TGTGCCAGCAGTCGGACTAGCGGTCCGTCCTACGAGCAGTACTTC.